Presented here are 27 T cell receptor beta chains from one specimen sequenced in a study of blood T cell repertoires in COVID-19. Sequencing was performed with immunoSEQ multiplex PCR; in TCRdb, only in-frame clones are kept and a portion is missing. The sample lists hundreds of thousands of clones, roughly 84% occurring once. Sequencing was performed on peripheral blood. Receptors were obtained from a woman older than 75 with active or convalescent COVID-19.

The chain joins TRBV28 to TRBJ2-7, with TRBD2 as a possible D gene (7 bases). Germline V CDR1 and CDR2: MDHEN, SYDVKM. CDR3 length equals 15 residues. The ends were cut back, 1 base at V and 4 bases at J, with 14 bases in the middle. This chain's CDR3 is CASSLSRGARYEQYF. The CDR3 nucleotides read TGTGCCAGCAGTTTATCTCGGGGGGCGAGGTACGAGCAGTACTTC.

The rearrangement joins TRBV11-3 to TRBJ2-2; no clear D. Looked up from germline, CDR1 is SGHNT and CDR2 is YENEEA. The CDR3 is 16 residues long. The V and J ends lost 0 bases and 1 base respectively, with 9 bases between them. For the CDR3, the DNA is TGTGCCAGCAGCTTAGAGGTTCAGGAGAACACCGGGGAGCTGTTTTTT. It codes for CASSLEVQENTGELFF.

This chain joins TRBV6-1 and TRBJ2-3; the match to TRBD1 covers 10 bases. The V gene end was trimmed by 3 bases and the J gene end by 2 bases; junction bases not matched to a gene: 11. The V gene's germline CDR1 is MNHNS and CDR2 SASEGT. The CDR3 is 18 amino acids. Written as DNA, the CDR3 is TGTGCCAGCAGTGATGATCCGGGACAGGGGTCATACACAGATACGCAGTATTTT. It specifies CASSDDPGQGSYTDTQYF.

The chain employs TRBV6-5 and TRBJ2-7; 11 positions agree with TRBD1. Germline V lookup: CDR1 MNHEY, CDR2 SVGAGI. Germline trimming cut 4 bases from V and 2 bases from J; bases unmatched to any gene: 4. This CDR3 region has 15 residues. CDR3 sequence: CASSFGQGAPYEQYF. CDR3 DNA: TGTGCCAGCAGTTTCGGACAGGGGGCCCCCTACGAGCAGTACTTC.

This chain connects TRBV30 to TRBJ2-1; D possibly corresponds to TRBD2 (7 bases). CDR1 and CDR2 from the germline V gene are GTSNPN and SVGIG (reference sequence). The CDR3 spans 15 residues. Trimming removed 5 bases from V and 8 bases from J, with 22 bases in between. Written as DNA, the CDR3 is TGTGCCTGGGACGAGCGGGGCAGGGGCGGACATGAGCAGTTCTTC. It is translated as CAWDERGRGGHEQFF.

This sequence joins TRBV28 and TRBJ2-1, with TRBD2 matching 10 bases. V trimming: 5 bases; J trimming: 7 bases; junction bases outside the gene matches: 14. This CDR3 region has 17 residues. The V gene's germline CDR1 is MDHEN and CDR2 SYDVKM. The CDR3 nucleotides read TGTGCCAGCAGTATCCCCTGGGGTAGCGGGGGGACTAATGAGCAGTTCTTC. Translated, it gives CASSIPWGSGGTNEQFF.

The rearrangement joins TRBV4-1 to TRBJ1-5, with no clear D. This CDR3 spans 15 amino acids. V was cut by 5 bases and J by 0 bases, with 11 bases left in between. Per germline, CDR1 MGHRA and CDR2 YSYEKL. In DNA, the CDR3 is TGCGCCAGCAGCTTTGGAGGTAATAGCAATCAGCCCCAGCATTTT. Protein product: CASSFGGNSNQPQHF.

This chain joins TRBV30 and TRBJ2-5; D is possibly TRBD2 (6 bases). The CDR3 length is 14 residues. Germline-derived CDR1 and CDR2 are GTSNPN and SVGIG (reference sequence). Trimming took off 1 base at V and 2 bases at J, with 11 bases between the two ends. This CDR3 is CAWSGGGNQETQYF. The CDR3 nucleotides are TGTGCCTGGAGTGGTGGAGGGAATCAAGAGACCCAGTACTTC.

This rearrangement joins TRBV7-2 to TRBJ2-5; 10 nucleotides match TRBD2. V dropped 4 bases and J dropped 7; count of bases not matched to a gene: 15. The CDR3 totals 17 residues. Germline V gene sequence: CDR1 SGHTA, CDR2 FQGNSA. The CDR3 spells CASSYSPGLAGVRTQYF. In DNA, the CDR3 is TGTGCCAGCAGCTACTCCCCTGGGCTAGCGGGGGTTAGGACCCAGTACTTC.

The V call is TRBV18, the J call TRBJ2-5; possible D gene TRBD2, 5 bases. CDR1 and CDR2 (germline): KGHSH, LQKENI. Trimming left V 4 bases short and J 5 bases short, with 11 bases between. This CDR3 has 13 residues. The CDR3 bases are TGTGCCAGCTCACAAGGACTCCGTGAGACCCAGTACTTC. Its translation: CASSQGLRETQYF.

The chain joins TRBV7-8 to TRBJ1-1, with unresolved D. This CDR3 region has 15 residues. The germline CDR1 and CDR2 sequences are SGHVS and FQNEAQ. Trimming cost V 2 bases and J 0 bases, with 10 bases left between them. CDR3 in DNA: TGTGCCAGCAGCTTACGGGTCCTCATGAACACTGAAGCTTTCTTT. Protein: CASSLRVLMNTEAFF. The variable domain in full, with the rest retrieved from reference TRBV7-8 and TRBJ1-1, is GAGVSQSPRYKVAKRGQDVALRCDPISGHVSLFWYQQALGQGPEFLTYFQNEAQLDKSGLPSDRFFAERPEGSVSTLKIQRTQQEDSAVYLCASSLRVLMNTEAFFGQGTRLTVV.

The chain has TRBV5-6 and TRBJ2-7; a weak D match, TRBD2 (5 bases). Germline lookup yields CDR1 SGHDT and CDR2 YYEEEE. This CDR3 spans 15 amino acids. Deletions cut 0 bases from V and 0 bases from J, with 10 bases between. The DNA for the CDR3 is TGTGCCAGCAGCTTGGATTTAGCGCCCTCCTACGAGCAGTACTTC. This gives the protein CASSLDLAPSYEQYF.

The chain links TRBV5-8 to TRBJ2-7; 8 bases agree with TRBD1. Germline loops: CDR1 SGHTS, CDR2 YDEGEE. The V segment lost 6 bases and the J segment 7 bases; nucleotides outside the gene matches: 9. The CDR3 covers 13 residues. CDR3 sequence reads: CASTWYRGEEQYF. As DNA, the CDR3 is TGTGCCAGCACATGGTACAGGGGGGAAGAGCAGTACTTC.

The chain couples TRBV5-4 to TRBJ1-1; TRBD1 matches at 8 bases. The V gene end was trimmed by 3 bases and the J gene end by 5 bases; junction bases not matched to a gene: 9. Per the germline V gene, CDR1 is SGHNT and CDR2 is YYREEE (reference sequence). The CDR3 consists of 15 residues. As DNA, the CDR3 is TGTGCCAGCAGCTCTCCAACAGGGGGGGGGACTGAAGCTTTCTTT. It specifies CASSSPTGGGTEAFF.

The V gene is TRBV2, the J gene TRBJ1-3; maybe TRBD1 (6 bases). Germline CDR1 SNHLY, CDR2 FYNNEI. There are 15 residues in the CDR3. Trimming cost V 6 bases and J 3 bases, with 15 bases left between them. CDR3 sequence (DNA): TGTGCCAGCAGGGAAACAGGGATTGGTGGAAACACCATATATTTT. Translated: CASRETGIGGNTIYF.

The rearrangement uses TRBV19 and TRBJ1-2; 11 bases line up with TRBD1. Germline assignment: CDR1 LNHDA and CDR2 SQIVND (reference sequence). J was trimmed by 1 base and V by 4 bases; bases with no gene match: 5. CDR3 length: 16 residues. DNA of the CDR3: TGTGCCAGTAGTAAGGAAGGGACAGGGGGTAACTATGGCTACACCTTC. Its translation: CASSKEGTGGNYGYTF.

The chain carries TRBV4-2 and TRBJ2-1; 14 bases are shared with TRBD2. The length of the CDR3 is 18 residues. V shed 0 bases and J 9 bases; nucleotides not matched to a gene: 10. Germline V CDR1 and CDR2: LGHNA, YNFKEQ. The CDR3 protein is CASSQEPAGLAGDVEQFF. The CDR3 DNA is TGTGCCAGCAGCCAAGAGCCCGCGGGACTAGCGGGAGATGTTGAGCAGTTCTTC.

The rearrangement uses TRBV2 and TRBJ2-1; a weak D match, TRBD1 (6 bases). There are 15 residues in the CDR3. The germline CDR1 and CDR2 sequences are SNHLY and FYNNEI. Trimming took off 5 bases at V and 6 bases at J, with 17 bases between the two ends. The CDR3 sequence is CASSSRGTTPNEQFF. As DNA, the CDR3 is TGTGCCAGCAGTAGCCGAGGGACAACGCCCAATGAGCAGTTCTTC.

The chain carries TRBV5-1 and TRBJ1-3, with D possibly being TRBD1 (5 bases). This CDR3 spans 14 amino acids. Germline loops: CDR1 SGHRS, CDR2 YFSETQ. V gave up 3 bases and J gave up 4 bases, with 11 bases separating them. DNA of the CDR3: TGCGCCAGCAGCTCGGGGGAAATGGGAAACACCATATATTTT. As protein: CASSSGEMGNTIYF.

The chain uses TRBV29-1 and TRBJ1-2, with D tentatively TRBD1 (5 bases). Germline lookup yields CDR1 SQVTM and CDR2 ANQGSEA. V was pared by 4 bases and J by 4 bases, with 16 bases between. The CDR3 runs 14 residues. The CDR3 spells CSVVPPGGSYGYTF. CDR3 DNA: TGCAGCGTTGTCCCTCCGGGGGGTTCCTATGGCTACACCTTC.

This rearrangement joins TRBV19 to TRBJ1-4; unclear D gene. The CDR3 is 16 residues long. V dropped 3 bases and J dropped 3 bases, with 14 bases sitting between them. The germline V gene has CDR1 LNHDA and CDR2 SQIVND (reference sequence). As DNA, the CDR3 is TGTGCCAGTAGTATCGGGATCGGGGTTGCTAATGAAAAACTGTTTTTT. It codes for CASSIGIGVANEKLFF.

This clone has just a few counts. This chain connects TRBV6-1 to TRBJ1-3; D is undetermined. V was shortened by 0 bases and J by 4 bases, with 10 bases between the two germline ends. The germline gives CDR1 MNHNS, CDR2 SASEGT. CDR3 length equals 15 residues. The CDR3 sequence is CASSEAAGSGNTIYF. The CDR3, as DNA: TGTGCCAGCAGTGAAGCGGCGGGGTCCGGAAACACCATATATTTT.

With regard to this clone: The sample carries other DNA sequences with the same CDR3. The chain couples TRBV10-3 to TRBJ1-1; 7 positions match TRBD1. The CDR3 length is 12 residues. V lost 6 bases to trimming and J lost 4 bases; unmatched junction nucleotides: 2. Germline CDR1 and CDR2: ENHRY and SYGVKD. The CDR3 bases are TGTGCCATCAGCCCAGGGGGCACTGAAGCTTTCTTT. Translated: CAISPGGTEAFF.

This clone was seen a few times. The chain combines TRBV29-1 with TRBJ1-4; TRBD1 might be the D (5 bases). CDR1 SQVTM and CDR2 ANQGSEA come from the germline V gene. The CDR3 has 13 amino acids. The V gene lost 4 bases and the J gene lost 7 bases, with 13 bases spanning the gap. CDR3 nucleotides: TGCAGCGTTGGAGGCGGGGGGGGTGAAAAACTGTTTTTT. It translates to CSVGGGGGEKLFF.

V and J are TRBV5-8 and TRBJ2-1; 10 bases fit TRBD2. The CDR3 covers 15 residues. J lost 2 bases, V lost 4 bases, and 3 bases had no gene match. Germline loops: CDR1 SGHTS, CDR2 YDEGEE. The CDR3 loop reads CASSTTSGTYNEQFF. CDR3 nucleotides: TGTGCCAGCAGCACAACTAGCGGGACCTACAATGAGCAGTTCTTC.

This chain uses TRBV5-5 with TRBJ1-5; a weak D match, TRBD1 (6 bases). In germline, CDR1 is SGHKS, CDR2 YYEKEE (reference sequence). Trimming left V 1 base short and J 5 bases short, with 10 bases between. The CDR3 is 14 amino acids. The CDR3 region has the DNA TGTGCCAGCAGCTTGATTGCAGGGGATCAGCCCCAGCATTTT. It codes for CASSLIAGDQPQHF.

This clone was seen more than once but under ten times. This rearrangement joins TRBV7-9 to TRBJ1-6, with a possible D match to TRBD1 (5 bases). Trimming left V 5 bases short and J 8 bases short, with 13 bases between. The CDR3 consists of 14 residues. CDR1 and CDR2 (germline): SEHNR, FQNEAQ (reference sequence). The DNA of the CDR3 is TGTGCCAGCAGCGCCAGGGAAACTTATTCACCCCTCCACTTT. It yields the protein CASSARETYSPLHF.